This TCR beta chain appears in the sequencing data of a study of Ad26.COV2.S vaccination and SARS-CoV-2 variants. The overall study: It was the COV1001 Ad26.COV2.S trial arm that included the donor. Notes on the study in general: Measurement of non-spike TCR breadth gave similar results in vaccine and placebo recipients.

Trimming pared 0 bases from V and 6 bases from J, leaving 21 bases between. This CDR3 is built from 17 residues. Turning to this clone: Its antigen is as yet unknown.

Only in-frame clones appear in the TCRdb table, and some are missing; sequencing was by immunoSEQ multiplex PCR. The repertoire holds about 350,000 clones, with around nine tenths as singletons. Treatment specified: some 20 received Ad26.COV2.S at low or high dose, single or two shots; about 5 received placebo; per-sample allocation not given. Sampling took place 63 days after the first vaccine or placebo injection. The vaccine antigen was prefusion-stabilized Wuhan SARS-CoV-2 spike. This clonotype originated in a person aged 18-60 years who received the Ad26.COV2.S COVID-19 vaccine or a placebo. The source was peripheral blood, collected in a trial of Ad26.COV2.S vaccine versus placebo. The V call is TRBV5-3, the J call TRBJ1-1; D possibly corresponds to TRBD1 (5 bases). TRBV5-3 is annotated as an ORF whose role is uncertain. Written as DNA, the CDR3 is TGTGCCAGAAGCTTGGGAGGGGTTTCGCGACACGAGGCTGAAGCTTTCTTT. This encodes CARSLGGVSRHEAEAFF.